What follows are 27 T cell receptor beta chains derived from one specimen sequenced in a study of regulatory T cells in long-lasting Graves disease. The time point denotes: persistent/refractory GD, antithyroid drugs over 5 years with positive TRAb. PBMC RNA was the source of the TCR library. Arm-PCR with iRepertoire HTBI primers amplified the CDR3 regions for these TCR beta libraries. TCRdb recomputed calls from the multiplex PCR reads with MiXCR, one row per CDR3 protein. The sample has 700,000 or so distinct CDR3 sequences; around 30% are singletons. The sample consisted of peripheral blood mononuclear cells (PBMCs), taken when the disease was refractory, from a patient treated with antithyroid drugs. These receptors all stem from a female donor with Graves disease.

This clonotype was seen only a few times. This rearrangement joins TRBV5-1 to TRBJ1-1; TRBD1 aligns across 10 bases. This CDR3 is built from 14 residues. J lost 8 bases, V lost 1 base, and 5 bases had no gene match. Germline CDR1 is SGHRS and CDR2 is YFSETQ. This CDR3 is CASSLTTGGGEAFF. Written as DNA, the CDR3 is TGCGCCAGCAGCTTGACGACAGGGGGCGGAGAAGCTTTCTTT.

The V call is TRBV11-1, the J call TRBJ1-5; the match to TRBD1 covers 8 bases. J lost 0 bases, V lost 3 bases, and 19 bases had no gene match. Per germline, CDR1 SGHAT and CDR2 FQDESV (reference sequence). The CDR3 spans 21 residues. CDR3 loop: CASSFSGPRTGRSVSNQPQHF. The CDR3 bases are TGTGCCAGCAGCTTCTCGGGACCCAGGACAGGGCGTTCGGTTAGCAATCAGCCCCAGCATTTT. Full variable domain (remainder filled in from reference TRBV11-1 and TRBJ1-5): EAEVAQSPRYKITEKSQAVAFWCDPISGHATLYWYRQILGQGPELLVQFQDESVVDDSQLPKDRFSAERLKGVDSTLKIQPAELGDSAMYLCASSFSGPRTGRSVSNQPQHFGDGTRLSIL.

CDR3: CATRETGRETQYF. The CDR3 DNA follows: TGTGCCACCCGTGAGACAGGGAGAGAGACCCAGTACTTC. The chain is built from TRBV28 and TRBJ2-5; TRBD1 agrees at 7 bases. Germline V CDR1 and CDR2: MDHEN, SYDVKM. The V and J ends lost 10 bases and 4 bases, in that order; junction bases with no gene match: 9. The CDR3 runs 13 residues.

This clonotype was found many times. The CDR3 DNA reads as TGTGCCAGCAGTTTAGCGGGAACAGGTGCCGGGGAGCTGTTTTTT. Encoded protein: CASSLAGTGAGELFF. The chain employs TRBV12-3 or TRBV12-4 and TRBJ2-2, with D maybe TRBD1 (5 bases). V was cut by 0 bases and J by 6 bases, with 11 bases left in between. CDR3 length: 15 residues.

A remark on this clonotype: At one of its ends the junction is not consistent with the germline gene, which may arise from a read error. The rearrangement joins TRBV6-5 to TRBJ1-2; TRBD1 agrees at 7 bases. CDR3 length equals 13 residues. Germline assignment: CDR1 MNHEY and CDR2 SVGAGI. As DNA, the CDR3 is TGTGCCAGCAGTTACAGGGGGCTCGATGGCCACACCTTC. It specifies CASSYRGLDGHTF.

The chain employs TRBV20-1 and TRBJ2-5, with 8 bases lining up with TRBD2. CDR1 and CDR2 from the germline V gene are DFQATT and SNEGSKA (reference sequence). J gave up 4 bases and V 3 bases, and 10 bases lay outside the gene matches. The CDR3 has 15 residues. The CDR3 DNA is TGCAGTGCTAGCCGTTTGACGGGGGGGGGAGAGACCCAGTACTTC. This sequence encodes CSASRLTGGGETQYF.

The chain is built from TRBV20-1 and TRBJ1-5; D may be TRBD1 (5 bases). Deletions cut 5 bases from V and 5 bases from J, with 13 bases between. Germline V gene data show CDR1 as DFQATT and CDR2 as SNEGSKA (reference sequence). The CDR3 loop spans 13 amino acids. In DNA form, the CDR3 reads TGCAGTGCTGGACACGGTAGGGATCAGCCCCAGCATTTT. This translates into CSAGHGRDQPQHF.

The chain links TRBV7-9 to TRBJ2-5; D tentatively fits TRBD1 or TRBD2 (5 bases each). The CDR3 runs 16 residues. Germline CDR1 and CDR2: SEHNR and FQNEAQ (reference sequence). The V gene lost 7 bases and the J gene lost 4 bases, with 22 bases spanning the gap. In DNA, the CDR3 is TGTGCCAGCACCTTGACGGGGCGCGGCGGGCGAGAGACCCAGTACTTC. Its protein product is CASTLTGRGGRETQYF. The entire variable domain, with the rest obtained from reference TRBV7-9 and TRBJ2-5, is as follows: DTGVSQNPRHKITKRGQNVTFRCDPISEHNRLYWYRQTLGQGPEFLTYFQNEAQLEKSRLLSDRFSAERPKGSFSTLEIQRTEQGDSAMYLCASTLTGRGGRETQYFGPGTRLLVL.

CDR3 sequence reads: CASSLKGRVNEKLFF. CDR3 nucleotide sequence: TGTGCCAGCAGCTTGAAGGGGCGGGTTAATGAAAAACTGTTTTTT. The rearrangement uses TRBV7-9 and TRBJ1-4; the D gene is possibly TRBD1 (5 bases). This CDR3 is 15 amino acids long. CDR1 is SEHNR, CDR2 FQNEAQ, per germline (reference sequence). The ends were cut back, 3 bases at V and 4 bases at J, with 12 bases in the middle.

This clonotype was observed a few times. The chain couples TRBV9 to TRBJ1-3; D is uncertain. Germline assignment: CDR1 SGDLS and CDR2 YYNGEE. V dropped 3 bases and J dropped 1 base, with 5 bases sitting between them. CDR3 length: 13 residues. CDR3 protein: CASSAPSGNTIYF. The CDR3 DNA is TGTGCCAGCAGCGCCCCGTCTGGAAACACCATATATTTT.

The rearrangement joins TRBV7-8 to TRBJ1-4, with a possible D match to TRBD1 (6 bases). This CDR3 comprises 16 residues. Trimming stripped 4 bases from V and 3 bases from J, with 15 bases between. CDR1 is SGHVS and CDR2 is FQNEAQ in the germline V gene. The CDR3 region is CASSYQWGAANEKLFF. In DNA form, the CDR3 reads TGTGCCAGCAGCTATCAATGGGGGGCTGCTAATGAAAAACTGTTTTTT.

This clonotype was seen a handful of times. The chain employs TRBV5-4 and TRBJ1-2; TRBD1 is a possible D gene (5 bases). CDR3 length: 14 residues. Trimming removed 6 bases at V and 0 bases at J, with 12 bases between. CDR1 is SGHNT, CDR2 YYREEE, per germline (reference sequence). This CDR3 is CASNSQGANYGYTF. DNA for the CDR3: TGTGCCAGCAATTCCCAAGGGGCTAACTATGGCTACACCTTC.

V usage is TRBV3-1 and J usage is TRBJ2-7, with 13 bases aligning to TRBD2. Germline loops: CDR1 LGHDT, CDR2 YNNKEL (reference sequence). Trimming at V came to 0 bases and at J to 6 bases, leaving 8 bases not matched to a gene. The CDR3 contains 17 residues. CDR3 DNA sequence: TGTGCCAGCAGCCAAGAACTAGCGGGAGGGCCATCCGGCGAGCAGTACTTC. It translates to CASSQELAGGPSGEQYF.

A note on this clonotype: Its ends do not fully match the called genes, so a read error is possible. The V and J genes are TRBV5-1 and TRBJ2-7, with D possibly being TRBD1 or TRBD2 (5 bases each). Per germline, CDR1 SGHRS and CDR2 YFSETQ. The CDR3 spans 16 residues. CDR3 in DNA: TGCGCCAGCAGCGTAGCCGGGACGGCTTCCTCCCACGAGCAGTACTTC. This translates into CASSVAGTASSHEQYF. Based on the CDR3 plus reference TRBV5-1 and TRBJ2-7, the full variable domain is KAGVTQTPRYLIKTRGQQVTLSCSPISGHRSVSWYQQTPGQGLQFLFEYFSETQRNKGNFPGRFSGRQFSNSRSEMNVSTLELGDSALYLCASSVAGTASSHEQYFGPGTRLTVT.

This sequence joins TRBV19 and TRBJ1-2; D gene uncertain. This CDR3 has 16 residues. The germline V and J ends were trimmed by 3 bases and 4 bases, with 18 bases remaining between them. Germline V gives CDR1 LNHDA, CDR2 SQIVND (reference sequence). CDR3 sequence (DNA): TGTGCCAGTAGTATTCTGTCTTCGGCAGGCGCCTATGGCTACACCTTC. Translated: CASSILSSAGAYGYTF.

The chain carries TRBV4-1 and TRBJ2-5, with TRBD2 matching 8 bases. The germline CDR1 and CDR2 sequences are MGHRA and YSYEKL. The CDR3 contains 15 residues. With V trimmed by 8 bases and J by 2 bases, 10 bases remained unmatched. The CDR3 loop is CASSAGTRVQETQYF. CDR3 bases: TGCGCCAGCTCAGCTGGGACTAGAGTTCAAGAGACCCAGTACTTC.

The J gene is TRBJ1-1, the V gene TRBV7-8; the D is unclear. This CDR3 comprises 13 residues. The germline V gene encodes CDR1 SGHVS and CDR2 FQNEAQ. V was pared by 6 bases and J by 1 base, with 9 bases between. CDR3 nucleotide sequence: TGTGCCAGCAGTAGAAAAGAGAACACTGAAGCTTTCTTT. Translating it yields CASSRKENTEAFF. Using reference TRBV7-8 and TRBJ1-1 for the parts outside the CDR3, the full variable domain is GAGVSQSPRYKVAKRGQDVALRCDPISGHVSLFWYQQALGQGPEFLTYFQNEAQLDKSGLPSDRFFAERPEGSVSTLKIQRTQQEDSAVYLCASSRKENTEAFFGQGTRLTVV.

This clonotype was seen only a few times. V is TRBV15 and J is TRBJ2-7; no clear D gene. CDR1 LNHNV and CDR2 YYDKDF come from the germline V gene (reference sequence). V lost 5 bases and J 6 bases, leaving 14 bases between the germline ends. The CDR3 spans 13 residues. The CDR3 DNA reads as TGTGCCACCAGCCCCCGCATCGGTTTCGAGCAGTACTTC. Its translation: CATSPRIGFEQYF.

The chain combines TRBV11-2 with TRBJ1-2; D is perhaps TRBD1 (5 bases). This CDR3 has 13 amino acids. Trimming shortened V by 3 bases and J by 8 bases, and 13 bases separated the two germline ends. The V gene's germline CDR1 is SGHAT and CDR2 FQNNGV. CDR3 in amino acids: CASSFGGAYGYTF. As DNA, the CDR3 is TGTGCCAGCAGCTTCGGAGGGGCGTACGGCTACACCTTC.

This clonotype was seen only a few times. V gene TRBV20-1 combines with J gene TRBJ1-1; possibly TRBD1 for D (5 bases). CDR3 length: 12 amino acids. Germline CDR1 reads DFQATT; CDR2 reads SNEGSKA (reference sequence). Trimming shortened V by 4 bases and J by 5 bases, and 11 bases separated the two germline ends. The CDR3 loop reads CSANQGGTEAFF. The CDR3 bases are TGCAGTGCTAATCAGGGAGGGACTGAAGCTTTCTTT.

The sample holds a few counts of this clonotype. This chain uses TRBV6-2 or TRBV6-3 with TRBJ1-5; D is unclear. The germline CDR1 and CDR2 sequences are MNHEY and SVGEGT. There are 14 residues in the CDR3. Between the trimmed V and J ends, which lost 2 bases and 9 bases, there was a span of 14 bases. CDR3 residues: CASSYVKGEGPQHF. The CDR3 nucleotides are TGTGCCAGCAGTTACGTCAAGGGAGAAGGGCCCCAGCATTTT.

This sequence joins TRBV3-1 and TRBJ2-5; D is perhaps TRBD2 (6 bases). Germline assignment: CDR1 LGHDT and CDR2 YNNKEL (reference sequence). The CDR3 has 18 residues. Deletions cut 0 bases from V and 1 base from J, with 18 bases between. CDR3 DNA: TGTGCCAGCAGCCAAGATTGGGTTAATAGCGGACTCCAAGAGACCCAGTACTTC. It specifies CASSQDWVNSGLQETQYF.

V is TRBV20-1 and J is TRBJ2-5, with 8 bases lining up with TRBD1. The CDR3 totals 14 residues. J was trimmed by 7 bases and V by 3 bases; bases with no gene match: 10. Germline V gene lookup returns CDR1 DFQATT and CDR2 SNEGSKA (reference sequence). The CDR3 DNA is TGCAGTGCTAGGGTGCCAGGGGGCGCGGTGACCCAGTACTTC. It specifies CSARVPGGAVTQYF.

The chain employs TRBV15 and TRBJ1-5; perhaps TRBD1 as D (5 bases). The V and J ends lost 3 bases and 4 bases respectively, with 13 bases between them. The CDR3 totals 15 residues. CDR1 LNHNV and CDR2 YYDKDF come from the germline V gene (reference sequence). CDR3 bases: TGTGCCACCAGCAGGGGCCAGGGCCTAAATCAGCCCCAGCATTTT. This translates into CATSRGQGLNQPQHF. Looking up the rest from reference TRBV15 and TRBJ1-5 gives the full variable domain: DAMVIQNPRYQVTQFGKPVTLSCSQTLNHNVMYWYQQKSSQAPKLLFHYYDKDFNNEADTPDNFQSRRPNTSFCFLDIRSPGLGDTAMYLCATSRGQGLNQPQHFGDGTRLSIL.

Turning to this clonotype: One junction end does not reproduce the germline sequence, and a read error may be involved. The CDR3 DNA sequence: TGTGCCAGCAGGGCCGGGACAGGGGAGGGGGCTAACCATGGCTACACCTTC. Translation gives CASRAGTGEGANHGYTF. The chain is built from TRBV12-3 or TRBV12-4 and TRBJ1-2, with 10 bases that match TRBD1. The CDR3 totals 17 residues.

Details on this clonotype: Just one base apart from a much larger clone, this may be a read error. CDR3 coding DNA: TGTGCCAGCAGTCGAATCAGGGAGGTGGACGGAGCTAACTATGGCTACACCTTC. Its translation is CASSRIREVDGANYGYTF. V gene TRBV6-1 combines with J gene TRBJ1-2, with D maybe TRBD1 (5 bases). The ends were cut back, 5 bases at V and 0 bases at J, with 22 bases in the middle. The CDR3 covers 18 residues. CDR1 is MNHNS and CDR2 is SASEGT in the germline V gene.

CDR3 residues: CASRTGGDSYEQYF. DNA of the CDR3: TGCGCCAGCAGGACGGGAGGGGACTCCTACGAGCAGTACTTC. The V and J genes are TRBV5-1 and TRBJ2-7; 8 bases match TRBD2. The CDR3 totals 14 residues. Germline loops: CDR1 SGHRS, CDR2 YFSETQ. V trimming: 5 bases; J trimming: 0 bases; junction bases outside the gene matches: 4.